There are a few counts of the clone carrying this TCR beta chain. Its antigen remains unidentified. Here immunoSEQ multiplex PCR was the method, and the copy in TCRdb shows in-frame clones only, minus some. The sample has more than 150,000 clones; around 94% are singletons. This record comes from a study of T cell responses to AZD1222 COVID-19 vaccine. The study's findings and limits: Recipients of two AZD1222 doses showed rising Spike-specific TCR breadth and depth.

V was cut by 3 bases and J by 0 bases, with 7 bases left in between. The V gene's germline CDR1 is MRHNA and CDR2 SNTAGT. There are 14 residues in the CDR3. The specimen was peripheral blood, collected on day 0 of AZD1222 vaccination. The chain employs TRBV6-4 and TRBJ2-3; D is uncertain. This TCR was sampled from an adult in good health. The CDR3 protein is CASSEGGSTDTQYF. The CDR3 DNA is TGTGCCAGCAGTGAGGGCGGTAGCACAGATACGCAGTATTTT.